These 14 T cell receptor beta chains share one sample of origin, sequenced in a study of Tregs in tolerant kidney transplant recipients. Clones were sequenced by immunoSEQ multiplex PCR, and TCRdb holds only the in-frame ones, with some missing. Among about 73,000 clones listed, roughly 98% were seen once. Sequenced here: CD4+ T cells from blood, sampled before the transplant. The source of these receptors is a human donor who received a combined kidney and bone marrow transplant.

The V gene is TRBV9, the J gene TRBJ2-2; 9 nucleotides match TRBD2. Germline CDR1 and CDR2: SGDLS and YYNGEE. The CDR3 runs to 14 residues. V gave up 5 bases and J gave up 4 bases; unmatched junction bases: 3. CDR3 sequence reads: CASSSGGPTGELFF. The CDR3 DNA sequence: TGTGCCAGCAGTAGCGGGGGACCCACCGGGGAGCTGTTTTTT.

The J gene is TRBJ2-2, the V gene TRBV7-2; tentatively, D is TRBD1 (6 bases). The V gene lost 0 bases and the J gene lost 2 bases, with 7 bases spanning the gap. There are 15 residues in the CDR3. CDR1 is SGHTA and CDR2 is FQGNSA in the germline V gene. The CDR3 protein is CASSLAGHNTGELFF. DNA for the CDR3: TGTGCCAGCAGCTTAGCGGGACACAACACCGGGGAGCTGTTTTTT.

The genes are TRBV7-9 and TRBJ2-5; no clear D gene. Germline assignment: CDR1 SEHNR and CDR2 FQNEAQ (reference sequence). This CDR3 is 12 amino acids long. Trimming cost V 1 base and J 7 bases, with 7 bases left between them. DNA for the CDR3: TGTGCCAGCAGCTTAGATGCCGGGACCCAGTACTTC. It encodes CASSLDAGTQYF.

This chain connects TRBV11-2 to TRBJ2-2; unclear D gene. V was shortened by 0 bases and J by 7 bases, with 9 bases between the two germline ends. The CDR3 length is 14 residues. In germline, CDR1 is SGHAT, CDR2 FQNNGV. DNA for the CDR3: TGTGCCAGCAGCTTAGATTGGGCAGGCGGGGAGCTGTTTTTT. This encodes CASSLDWAGGELFF.

This CDR3 is CASSLSPPGTNTEAFF. CDR3 bases: TGTGCCAGCAGCTTAAGTCCGCCAGGCACGAACACTGAAGCTTTCTTT. The chain carries TRBV7-3 and TRBJ1-1; D not resolved. Germline V gene lookup returns CDR1 SGHTA and CDR2 FQGTGA. This CDR3 has 16 amino acids. The V end lost 1 base, the J end lost 1 base, and 13 bases lay between the germline ends.

The table lists this clone with a count of one. The chain joins TRBV9 to TRBJ1-3; 10 nucleotides agree with TRBD1. The CDR3 has 18 amino acids. The V and J ends lost 1 base and 0 bases, in that order; junction bases with no gene match: 7. Germline CDR1 is SGDLS and CDR2 is YYNGEE. The DNA of the CDR3 is TGTGCCAGCAGCGTACTACCCGGGACAGGGGCCTCTGGAAACACCATATATTTT. Its protein is CASSVLPGTGASGNTIYF. Complete variable domain (other parts from reference TRBV9 and TRBJ1-3): DSGVTQTPKHLITATGQRVTLRCSPRSGDLSVYWYQQSLDQGLQFLIQYYNGEERAKGNILERFSAQQFPDLHSELNLSSLELGDSALYFCASSVLPGTGASGNTIYFGEGSWLTVV.

This chain connects TRBV5-1 to TRBJ1-2; no definite D call. Germline values: CDR1 SGHRS, CDR2 YFSETQ. The CDR3 loop spans 13 amino acids. With 4 bases removed from V and 8 bases from J, the gap between germline ends came to 15 bases. The CDR3 reads CASSPGPSIGYTF. CDR3 bases: TGCGCCAGCAGCCCTGGCCCATCCATAGGCTACACCTTC.

The chain employs TRBV5-1 and TRBJ2-1; a possible D gene is TRBD2 (5 bases). The CDR3 contains 19 residues. V was clipped by 3 bases and J by 5 bases, with 27 bases between them. From germline, CDR1 is SGHRS and CDR2 YFSETQ. CDR3 DNA: TGCGCCAGCAGCTCACTCGGGAAGACCTCCCTTACCAACCACAATGAGCAGTTCTTC. Residues: CASSSLGKTSLTNHNEQFF.

The chain couples TRBV2 to TRBJ2-2; 7 bases match TRBD1. This CDR3 has 14 residues. Losses at the gene ends were 7 bases for V and 3 bases for J; bases not matched to a gene: 5. In germline, CDR1 is SNHLY, CDR2 FYNNEI. CDR3 residues: CASNTQGDTGELFF. The DNA for the CDR3 is TGTGCCAGCAATACCCAGGGGGACACCGGGGAGCTGTTTTTT.

This clone was recorded only once. The V gene is TRBV30, the J gene TRBJ1-2, with 7 bases lining up with TRBD1. Trimming took 0 bases from V and 7 from J; bases not matched to a gene: 8. The germline gives CDR1 GTSNPN, CDR2 SVGIG (reference sequence). CDR3 length: 14 residues. CDR3 in amino acids: CAWSVMTGQGGYTF. In nucleotides, the CDR3 is TGTGCCTGGAGTGTCATGACAGGGCAGGGTGGCTACACCTTC. Full variable domain (rest looked up from reference TRBV30 and TRBJ1-2): SQTIHQWPATLVQPVGSPLSLECTVEGTSNPNLYWYRQAAGRGLQLLFYSVGIGQISSEVPQNLSASRPQDRQFILSSKKLLLSDSGFYLCAWSVMTGQGGYTFGSGTRLTVV.

V usage is TRBV20-1 and J usage is TRBJ2-3; TRBD2 is a possible D gene (5 bases). Germline loops: CDR1 DFQATT, CDR2 SNEGSKA (reference sequence). The CDR3 extends over 11 amino acids. V lost 6 bases and J lost 8, with 12 bases in between. CDR3 DNA: TGCAGTGCCGGGGATCTAACTACGCAGTATTTT. This sequence encodes CSAGDLTTQYF.

As regards this clone: Other DNA sequences in this specimen translate into the identical CDR3. This chain uses TRBV6-1 with TRBJ2-7; tentative D call: TRBD2 (5 bases). This CDR3 is 14 amino acids long. Trimming left V 4 bases short and J 1 base short, with 11 bases between. CDR1 and CDR2 (germline): MNHNS, SASEGT. The CDR3 DNA follows: TGTGCCAGCAGTGGTGGGAGAGGGTCCTACGAGCAGTACTTC. Translation gives CASSGGRGSYEQYF.

The V gene is TRBV7-9, the J gene TRBJ1-4; D perhaps matches TRBD1 (5 bases). Between the trimmed V and J ends, which lost 5 bases and 2 bases, there was a span of 12 bases. The CDR3 extends over 15 amino acids. Germline V gene lookup returns CDR1 SEHNR and CDR2 FQNEAQ (reference sequence). CDR3 sequence: CASSPGRGTNEKLFF. In DNA, the CDR3 is TGTGCCAGCAGCCCAGGGCGGGGTACTAATGAAAAACTGTTTTTT.

This chain connects TRBV9 to TRBJ1-1, with 7 bases matching TRBD1. Germline CDR1 SGDLS, CDR2 YYNGEE. V shed 4 bases and J 1 base; nucleotides not matched to a gene: 7. The CDR3 is 15 amino acids. In DNA form, the CDR3 reads TGTGCCAGCAGCCCAAGGACAGGAGCGAACACTGAAGCTTTCTTT. Its protein product is CASSPRTGANTEAFF.